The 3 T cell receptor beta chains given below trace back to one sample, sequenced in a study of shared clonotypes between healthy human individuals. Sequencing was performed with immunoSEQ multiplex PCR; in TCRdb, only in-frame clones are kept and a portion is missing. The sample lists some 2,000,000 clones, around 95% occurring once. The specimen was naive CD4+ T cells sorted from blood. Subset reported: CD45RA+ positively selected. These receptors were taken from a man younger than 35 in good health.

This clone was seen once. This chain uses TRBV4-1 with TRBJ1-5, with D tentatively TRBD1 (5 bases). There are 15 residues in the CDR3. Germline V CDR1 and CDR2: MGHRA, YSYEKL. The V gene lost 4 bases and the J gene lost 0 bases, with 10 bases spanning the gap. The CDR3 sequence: CASSRGDLSNQPQHF. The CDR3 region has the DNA TGCGCCAGCAGCCGGGGGGACCTTAGCAATCAGCCCCAGCATTTT.

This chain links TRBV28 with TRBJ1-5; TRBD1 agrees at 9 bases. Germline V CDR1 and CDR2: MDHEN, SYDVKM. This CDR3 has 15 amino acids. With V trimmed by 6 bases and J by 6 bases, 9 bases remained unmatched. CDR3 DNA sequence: TGTGCCAGCAGCCTAGGACAGGGGATGAGTCAGCCCCAGCATTTT. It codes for CASSLGQGMSQPQHF.

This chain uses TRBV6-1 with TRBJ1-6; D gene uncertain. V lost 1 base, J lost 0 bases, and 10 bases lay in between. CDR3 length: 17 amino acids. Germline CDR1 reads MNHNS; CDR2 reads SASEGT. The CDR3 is CASSEGPGGSYNSPLHF. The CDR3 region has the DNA TGTGCCAGCAGTGAAGGCCCTGGCGGCTCCTATAATTCACCCCTCCACTTT.